These 8 T cell receptor beta chains were all obtained from the same sample, sequenced in a study of control samples from healthy donors and cancer patients. Sequencing used immunoSEQ multiplex PCR; TCRdb keeps in-frame clones, though not all of them. The sample includes some 150,000 clones, about 90% seen only once; the top ten take about 3%. The sample consisted of blood. The source of these receptors is a man aged 30 to 45 in good health.

The chain has TRBV6-6 and TRBJ2-2; the D gene is possibly TRBD2 (7 bases). Deletions cut 10 bases from V and 2 bases from J, with 14 bases between. CDR1 and CDR2 (germline): MNHNY, SVGAGI (reference sequence). The CDR3 is 14 amino acids. CDR3 sequence: CAKGGGVNTGELFF. For the CDR3, the DNA is TGTGCCAAAGGGGGGGGAGTAAACACCGGGGAGCTGTTTTTT.

The chain uses TRBV19 and TRBJ1-1, with no clear D. Per the germline V gene, CDR1 is LNHDA and CDR2 is SQIVND (reference sequence). CDR3 length: 14 amino acids. V was pared by 8 bases and J by 6 bases, with 19 bases between. Here the CDR3 reads CASLGRYGVSEAFF. DNA for the CDR3: TGTGCCAGTCTGGGTCGATACGGTGTTTCTGAAGCTTTCTTT.

The rearrangement links TRBV27 to TRBJ2-2, with 9 bases identical to TRBD1. Trimming cost V 7 bases and J 7 bases; bases outside gene matches: 10. CDR3 size: 15 residues. Germline CDR1 MNHEY, CDR2 SMNVEV (reference sequence). The CDR3 sequence: CASTPYRGQDGELFF. CDR3 nucleotide sequence: TGTGCCAGCACCCCCTACAGGGGGCAGGACGGGGAGCTGTTTTTT.

The V and J genes are TRBV4-1 and TRBJ1-1, with 10 nucleotides matching TRBD1. The CDR3 has 15 residues. V lost 1 base and J lost 1; bases outside the gene matches: 0. Germline-derived CDR1 and CDR2 are MGHRA and YSYEKL. The CDR3 nucleotides read TGCGCCAGCAGCCAAGGGACAGGGGGGAACACTGAAGCTTTCTTT. This translates into CASSQGTGGNTEAFF.

This clone showed up just a few times. V usage is TRBV2 and J usage is TRBJ1-5; D is unresolved. Trimming took 2 bases from V and 11 from J, leaving 13 bases between them. Germline CDR1 is SNHLY and CDR2 is FYNNEI. This CDR3 region has 13 residues. CDR3 nucleotide sequence: TGTGCCAGCAGTGAACCGGGAGTGGCAGCCCAGCATTTT. It translates to CASSEPGVAAQHF.

The chain combines TRBV7-2 with TRBJ1-2; no reliable D call. The CDR3 loop spans 15 amino acids. With 5 bases removed from V and 3 bases from J, the gap between germline ends came to 16 bases. CDR1 SGHTA and CDR2 FQGNSA come from the germline V gene. As DNA, the CDR3 is TGTGCCAGCAGCACGAGGTGGGCGCAGGACTATGGCTACACCTTC. This gives the protein CASSTRWAQDYGYTF.

The J gene is TRBJ2-2, the V gene TRBV9; TRBD1 aligns across 9 bases. The CDR3 runs 14 residues. Germline V gene data show CDR1 as SGDLS and CDR2 as YYNGEE. J gave up 7 bases and V 1 base, and 2 bases lay outside the gene matches. The CDR3 sequence is CASSVTGGGGELFF. CDR3 DNA: TGTGCCAGCAGCGTAACAGGGGGCGGCGGGGAGCTGTTTTTT.

This clone showed up just once. The rearrangement joins TRBV30 to TRBJ1-2; 10 bases are shared with TRBD1. Germline CDR1 and CDR2: GTSNPN and SVGIG (reference sequence). CDR3 length: 16 amino acids. Trimming removed 2 bases from V and 5 bases from J; junction bases left unmatched: 11. CDR3 in DNA: TGTGCCTGGAGTCCACGGGACAGGGGATTTCGGTATGGCTACACCTTC. It encodes CAWSPRDRGFRYGYTF.